The rows below give T cell receptor beta chains drawn from one sample of a study of cytomegalovirus exposure and HLA in healthy donors. Some clones are missing from TCRdb's copy, which holds only in-frame ones; the method was immunoSEQ multiplex PCR. The sample has approximately 110,000 clones; around four fifths are singletons. Sequenced sample: PBMCs. These receptor sequences come from a middle-aged woman in good health and CMV-seropositive. Each CDR3 is given with its conserved first and last residue. The order of the fields is J gene, clone size, D gene, V gene, CDR3 DNA, CDR3 protein. The D gene is left open where the match is weak. The listing skips clone size in some rows; elsewhere it reads once, few, many or a size class.

j_call: TRBJ2-7
clone_size: -
d_call: -
v_call: TRBV27
cdr3_nt: TGTGCCAGCAGTTCCAGTCTCTCAAGCTCCTACGAGCAGTACTTC
cdr3_aa: CASSSSLSSSYEQYF

j_call: TRBJ2-7
clone_size: -
d_call: -
v_call: TRBV18
cdr3_nt: TGTGCCAGCTCCCCTACCCTGTTCTACGAGCAGTACTTC
cdr3_aa: CASSPTLFYEQYF

j_call: TRBJ1-2
clone_size: -
d_call: TRBD1
v_call: TRBV28
cdr3_nt: TGTGCCAGCAGTTTGCTCGGGACAGGGCTTATAGGCTACACCTTC
cdr3_aa: CASSLLGTGLIGYTF

j_call: TRBJ2-7
clone_size: -
d_call: -
v_call: TRBV5-1
cdr3_nt: TGCGCCAGCAGCTTGGTGGGACAACGTTTCAACGAGCAGTACTTC
cdr3_aa: CASSLVGQRFNEQYF

j_call: TRBJ2-5
clone_size: -
d_call: -
v_call: TRBV28
cdr3_nt: TGTGCCAGCAGTCCTTGGACTGAGCTGGGAGAGACCCAGTACTTC
cdr3_aa: CASSPWTELGETQYF

j_call: TRBJ2-5
clone_size: -
d_call: TRBD2
v_call: TRBV5-1
cdr3_nt: TGCGCCAGCAGCTCATCGATCGGGGGGAGGCCCTCCTTGGAGACCCAGTACTTC
cdr3_aa: CASSSSIGGRPSLETQYF

j_call: TRBJ2-1
clone_size: few
d_call: -
v_call: TRBV4-1
cdr3_nt: TGCGCCAGCAGCCAACGAGGGATCGATGAGCAGTTCTTC
cdr3_aa: CASSQRGIDEQFF

j_call: TRBJ1-2
clone_size: -
d_call: TRBD1
v_call: TRBV27
cdr3_nt: TGTGCCAGCAGTTTAACCGGAAACTTCGGACAGGGGGCGAACTATGGCTACACCTTC
cdr3_aa: CASSLTGNFGQGANYGYTF

j_call: TRBJ2-1
clone_size: -
d_call: TRBD2
v_call: TRBV7-6
cdr3_nt: TGTGCCAGCAGCTTAGGGCTAGCGGGATACAATGAGCAGTTCTTC
cdr3_aa: CASSLGLAGYNEQFF

j_call: TRBJ2-4
clone_size: -
d_call: TRBD2
v_call: TRBV19
cdr3_nt: TGTGCCAGTAGTATAGAGGTCGGGGGGGCCAAAAACATTCAGTACTTC
cdr3_aa: CASSIEVGGAKNIQYF

j_call: TRBJ2-7
clone_size: -
d_call: -
v_call: TRBV28
cdr3_nt: TGTGCCAGCAGTCCCCGACAGTTTTACGAGCAGTACTTC
cdr3_aa: CASSPRQFYEQYF

j_call: TRBJ2-7
clone_size: -
d_call: TRBD1
v_call: TRBV12-5
cdr3_nt: TGTGCTAGTGGTTCTAACCGGGACAGGTACTTC
cdr3_aa: CASGSNRDRYF

j_call: TRBJ2-3
clone_size: -
d_call: TRBD2
v_call: TRBV19
cdr3_nt: TGTGCCAGTAAGACTAGCGGGAAAACTTCAGATACGCAGTATTTT
cdr3_aa: CASKTSGKTSDTQYF

j_call: TRBJ2-3
clone_size: -
d_call: -
v_call: TRBV10-2
cdr3_nt: TGCGCCACCGCGGTGCGGGACCCCACATATACGCAGTATTTT
cdr3_aa: CATAVRDPTYTQYF

j_call: TRBJ2-3
clone_size: -
d_call: TRBD1
v_call: TRBV7-6
cdr3_nt: TGTGCCAGCAGCCTCGGACAGGGAACAGATACGCAGTATTTT
cdr3_aa: CASSLGQGTDTQYF

j_call: TRBJ2-1
clone_size: -
d_call: TRBD2
v_call: TRBV4-2
cdr3_nt: TGTGCCAGCAGCCCGCGGACGGGGGGGACCATCTCCTACAATGAGCAGTTCTTC
cdr3_aa: CASSPRTGGTISYNEQFF

j_call: TRBJ2-5
clone_size: -
d_call: -
v_call: TRBV12-5
cdr3_nt: TGTGCTAGTGGTTTGTCCTCATACAGGGTACGAGAGACCCAGTACTTC
cdr3_aa: CASGLSSYRVRETQYF

j_call: TRBJ1-1
clone_size: once
d_call: -
v_call: TRBV2
cdr3_nt: TGTGCCAGCACGGTGGTTTCTCAGGGCACTGAAGCTTTCTTT
cdr3_aa: CASTVVSQGTEAFF

j_call: TRBJ2-7
clone_size: -
d_call: TRBD2
v_call: TRBV28
cdr3_nt: TGTGCCAGCAGTTTCCCGACTAGCGGGGGGAACCCCTCCTACGAGCAGTACTTC
cdr3_aa: CASSFPTSGGNPSYEQYF

j_call: TRBJ1-3
clone_size: -
d_call: -
v_call: TRBV11-2
cdr3_nt: TGTGCCAGCAGCTTAGTTGCGGGAAACTCTGGAAACACCATATATTTT
cdr3_aa: CASSLVAGNSGNTIYF

j_call: TRBJ1-1
clone_size: -
d_call: -
v_call: TRBV7-9
cdr3_nt: TGTGCCAGCAGCTTGGGGAGCGGGACCCCTGGGACTGAAGCTTTCTTT
cdr3_aa: CASSLGSGTPGTEAFF

j_call: TRBJ2-1
clone_size: -
d_call: TRBD2
v_call: TRBV6-4
cdr3_nt: TGTGCCAGCAGCCGGGAGGGCTCCGCAGTGTTTGAGCAGTTCTTC
cdr3_aa: CASSREGSAVFEQFF

j_call: TRBJ1-1
clone_size: -
d_call: -
v_call: TRBV28
cdr3_nt: TGTGCCAGCACCTGGAACACTGAAGCTTTCTTT
cdr3_aa: CASTWNTEAFF

j_call: TRBJ2-7
clone_size: -
d_call: -
v_call: TRBV13
cdr3_nt: TGTGCCAGCAGCTCGGATGGAGGCGGCAGAGCCTACGAGCAGTACTTC
cdr3_aa: CASSSDGGGRAYEQYF

j_call: TRBJ2-5
clone_size: -
d_call: -
v_call: TRBV29-1
cdr3_nt: TGCAGCGTTGCGGGGGAGACCCAGTACTTC
cdr3_aa: CSVAGETQYF

j_call: TRBJ2-5
clone_size: -
d_call: TRBD1
v_call: TRBV7-9
cdr3_nt: TGTGCCAGCAGCTTAGTTGGACAGGGGCAAGAGACCCAGTACTTC
cdr3_aa: CASSLVGQGQETQYF

j_call: TRBJ1-1
clone_size: once
d_call: -
v_call: TRBV2
cdr3_nt: TGTGCCAGCAGCAGGGAAACTGAAGCTTTCTTT
cdr3_aa: CASSRETEAFF

j_call: TRBJ1-4
clone_size: -
d_call: TRBD1
v_call: TRBV7-9
cdr3_nt: TGTGCCAGCAGGCCCGGGACAGGGGTTAACGGTGGTGAAAAACTGTTTTTT
cdr3_aa: CASRPGTGVNGGEKLFF

j_call: TRBJ2-1
clone_size: -
d_call: TRBD2
v_call: TRBV6-5
cdr3_nt: TGTGCCAGCGCTAGCGGGAGTTGGAATGAGCAGTTCTTC
cdr3_aa: CASASGSWNEQFF

j_call: TRBJ1-1
clone_size: few
d_call: TRBD1
v_call: TRBV4-3
cdr3_nt: TGCGCCAGCAGCTTCCGGGACAGGGGGACTGAAGCTTTCTTT
cdr3_aa: CASSFRDRGTEAFF

j_call: TRBJ2-3
clone_size: -
d_call: -
v_call: TRBV25-1
cdr3_nt: TGTGCCAGCAGTGAATCAGGAACGTATACGCAGTATTTT
cdr3_aa: CASSESGTYTQYF

j_call: TRBJ2-1
clone_size: -
d_call: TRBD1
v_call: TRBV5-1
cdr3_nt: TGCGCCAGCAGGATACAGGGGTTCAATGAGCAGTTCTTC
cdr3_aa: CASRIQGFNEQFF

j_call: TRBJ1-4
clone_size: -
d_call: -
v_call: TRBV4-2
cdr3_nt: TGTGCCAGCAGCCCGAACACCCGACAGACGACTAGTGAAAAACTGTTTTTT
cdr3_aa: CASSPNTRQTTSEKLFF

j_call: TRBJ2-2
clone_size: -
d_call: -
v_call: TRBV6-5
cdr3_nt: TGTGCCAGCAGTGGGCAGGGATCGAACACCGGGGAGCTGTTTTTT
cdr3_aa: CASSGQGSNTGELFF

j_call: TRBJ1-2
clone_size: -
d_call: TRBD1
v_call: TRBV10-3
cdr3_nt: TGTGCCATCCGAGACAGGGGGATTAACTATGGCTACACCTTC
cdr3_aa: CAIRDRGINYGYTF

j_call: TRBJ2-5
clone_size: -
d_call: TRBD2
v_call: TRBV5-4
cdr3_nt: TGTGCCAGCAGCTTGGGACTAGCGGGAGTTGGGGCGGAGGAGACCCAGTACTTC
cdr3_aa: CASSLGLAGVGAEETQYF

j_call: TRBJ1-5
clone_size: -
d_call: -
v_call: TRBV28
cdr3_nt: TGTGCCAGCAGTTTCCGGGTCGAGGGCAATCAGCCCCAGCATTTT
cdr3_aa: CASSFRVEGNQPQHF

j_call: TRBJ1-3
clone_size: -
d_call: -
v_call: TRBV21-1
cdr3_nt: TGTGCCAGCAGCAAAGATTCCTTTAGCTCTGGAAACACCATATATTTT
cdr3_aa: CASSKDSFSSGNTIYF

j_call: TRBJ2-7
clone_size: few
d_call: -
v_call: TRBV18
cdr3_nt: TGTGCCAGCTCAAGGGAGGCCGAGCAGTACTTC
cdr3_aa: CASSREAEQYF

j_call: TRBJ1-2
clone_size: few
d_call: TRBD1
v_call: TRBV6-6
cdr3_nt: TGTGCCAGCAGTTACCCGGGACAGGGGTACGGCTACACCTTC
cdr3_aa: CASSYPGQGYGYTF

j_call: TRBJ2-5
clone_size: few
d_call: -
v_call: TRBV5-8
cdr3_nt: TGTGCTTCCAGGATCCAGGGAAAGACCCAGTACTTC
cdr3_aa: CASRIQGKTQYF

j_call: TRBJ1-3
clone_size: -
d_call: -
v_call: TRBV7-9
cdr3_nt: TGTGCCAGCAGCTTTGGCGGGGCTGGAAACACCATATATTTT
cdr3_aa: CASSFGGAGNTIYF

j_call: TRBJ1-2
clone_size: -
d_call: -
v_call: TRBV7-2
cdr3_nt: TGTGCCAGCAGTCGAATCGGGCAGGGAGGTTATGGCTACACCTTC
cdr3_aa: CASSRIGQGGYGYTF

j_call: TRBJ2-1
clone_size: -
d_call: -
v_call: TRBV27
cdr3_nt: TGTGCCAGTGAACCCAGGGGAGGGGATGAGCAGTTCTTC
cdr3_aa: CASEPRGGDEQFF

j_call: TRBJ2-2
clone_size: -
d_call: -
v_call: TRBV5-1
cdr3_nt: TGCGCCAGCAGCGTGGGTTACGGCGGGTTCACCGGGGAGCTGTTTTTT
cdr3_aa: CASSVGYGGFTGELFF

j_call: TRBJ2-1
clone_size: -
d_call: -
v_call: TRBV5-1
cdr3_nt: TGCGCCAGCAGCTTGGATCCCGGCGTAGGGGATGAGCAGTTCTTC
cdr3_aa: CASSLDPGVGDEQFF

j_call: TRBJ2-7
clone_size: -
d_call: TRBD1
v_call: TRBV4-1
cdr3_nt: TGCGCCAGCAGCCTAATTGACAGGGGACCCCTTTCCTACGAGCAGTACTTC
cdr3_aa: CASSLIDRGPLSYEQYF

j_call: TRBJ2-3
clone_size: -
d_call: TRBD2
v_call: TRBV18
cdr3_nt: TGTGCCAGCTCACCAGGGACTAGTACAGATACGCAGTATTTT
cdr3_aa: CASSPGTSTDTQYF

j_call: TRBJ2-1
clone_size: -
d_call: TRBD2
v_call: TRBV5-4
cdr3_nt: TGTGCCAGCAGCGGCACTGCGGGAGTCCCCTACAATGAGCAGTTCTTC
cdr3_aa: CASSGTAGVPYNEQFF